This T cell receptor beta chain came from a study of blood T cell repertoires in COVID-19. Turning to the study itself: Both acute and convalescent COVID-19 samples were obtained from the United States, Italy and Spain. PBMCs, B-cell-depleted T cells, or T cells provided the cDNA or gDNA that made up the material.

As handled by the study authors: Researchers report that nucleated cell counts were estimated from reference gene primer amplification. Some clones are missing from TCRdb's copy, which holds only in-frame ones; the method was immunoSEQ multiplex PCR. D and trimming were read from the DNA, whereas the V and J calls and clone size are those reported in that table. This repertoire shows nearly 60,000 clones, more than 75% found once; its top ten account for roughly 5%. V gave up 2 bases and J gave up 6 bases, with 34 bases separating them. The CDR3 runs to 22 residues. In germline, CDR1 is KGHDR, CDR2 SFDVKD.

The sequencing sample was made of peripheral blood. The TCR originated in a man aged 35-49 years with active COVID-19. This chain joins TRBV24-1 and TRBJ2-1, with a possible D match to TRBD1 (9 bases). The CDR3 is CATSDSGVTGGAERELFNEQFF. CDR3 in DNA: TGTGCCACCAGTGATTCGGGGGTTACAGGGGGCGCAGAGCGGGAGCTCTTCAATGAGCAGTTCTTC.